The 3 T cell receptor beta chains reported below all come from one sample, sequenced in a study of read filtering for tumor transcriptome and immune sequencing. Molecular barcoded adaptors covering alpha/delta and beta/gamma chains were used on roughly 370 ng RNA. MiXCR, run by TCRdb on the reads, gives a single entry per CDR3 protein. The table lists tens of thousands of distinct CDR3 sequences, roughly an eighth of them singletons. The sample comprised a population of CD138-negative cells sorted from bone marrow. Receptor source: a donor at least 40 years old with multiple myeloma.

Turning to this clonotype: A much larger clone lies a single base off, so this may be a read error. The V gene is TRBV5-1, the J gene TRBJ1-1; a possible D gene is TRBD1 (5 bases). The germline V gene has CDR1 SGHRS and CDR2 YFSETQ. There are 16 residues in the CDR3. CDR3 in DNA: TGCGCCAGCAGCTTGGAACCGGGGCCCATGAACACTGATGCTTTCTTT. Protein product: CASSLEPGPMNTDAFF.

This clonotype showed up many times. V is TRBV20-1 and J is TRBJ2-1, with TRBD2 identical over 7 bases. From germline, CDR1 is DFQATT and CDR2 SNEGSKA (reference sequence). This CDR3 has 13 residues. The J segment lost 2 bases and the V segment lost 3 bases, leaving 1 base of the junction unmatched. CDR3 in amino acids: CSARTSPYNEQFF. The CDR3 DNA follows: TGCAGTGCTAGGACTAGCCCCTACAATGAGCAGTTCTTC.

This clonotype was recorded at least ten times. The gene calls are TRBV2 and TRBJ2-7; a possible D gene is TRBD1 (5 bases). V gave up 5 bases and J gave up 3 bases, with 11 bases separating them. Germline values: CDR1 SNHLY, CDR2 FYNNEI. This CDR3 comprises 13 residues. CDR3: CASSQPDSYEQYF. As DNA, the CDR3 is TGTGCCAGCAGTCAACCCGACAGCTACGAGCAGTACTTC.